This TCR beta chain was sequenced during a study of STAT3 mutations in large granular lymphocyte leukemia. Across the whole study: Approximately 40% of treated T-LGLL patients showed hematologic response to immunosuppression. Overall study results and limits: Every T-cell large granular lymphocyte leukemia patient had at least one immunodominant TCR beta clonotype. After therapy, 6 of 18 patients switched clonotypes, all new clones STAT3 wild type.

Deletions cut 5 bases from V and 2 bases from J, with 6 bases between. The CDR3 covers 12 residues. Germline V gene lookup returns CDR1 KGHSH and CDR2 LQKENI. As for this clone: Its antigen is not identified.

Sequencing was performed with immunoSEQ multiplex PCR; in TCRdb, only in-frame clones are kept and a portion is missing. The top ten hold more than 9.5% of the sample, which has over 25,000 clones, approximately 86% seen once. The TCR comes from a man aged 55 to 70 with T-cell large granular lymphocyte leukemia. Some clones in this sample may be carry-over from other donors' samples. Source material: peripheral blood mononuclear cells. The V gene is TRBV18, the J gene TRBJ1-2, with D hard to call. DNA of the CDR3: TGTGCCAGCTCAGGCAGGAACTATGGCTACACCTTC. Its protein is CASSGRNYGYTF.